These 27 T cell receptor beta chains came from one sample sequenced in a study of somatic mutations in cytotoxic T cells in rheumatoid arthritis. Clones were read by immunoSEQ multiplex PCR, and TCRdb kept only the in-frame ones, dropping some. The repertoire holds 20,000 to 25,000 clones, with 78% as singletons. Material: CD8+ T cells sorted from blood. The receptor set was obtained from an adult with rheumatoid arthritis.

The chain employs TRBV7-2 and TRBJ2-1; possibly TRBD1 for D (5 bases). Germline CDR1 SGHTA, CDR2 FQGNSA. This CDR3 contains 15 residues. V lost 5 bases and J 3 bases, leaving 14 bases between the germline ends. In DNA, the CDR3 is TGTGCCAGCAGCCCGACAGAAACCGACTACAATGAGCAGTTCTTC. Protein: CASSPTETDYNEQFF.

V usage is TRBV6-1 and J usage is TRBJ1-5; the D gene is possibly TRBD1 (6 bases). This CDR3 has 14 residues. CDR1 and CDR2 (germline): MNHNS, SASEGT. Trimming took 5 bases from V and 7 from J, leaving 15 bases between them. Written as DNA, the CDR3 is TGTGCCAGCAGTCCCCGGGAGGGGGACCAGCCCCAGCATTTT. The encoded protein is CASSPREGDQPQHF.

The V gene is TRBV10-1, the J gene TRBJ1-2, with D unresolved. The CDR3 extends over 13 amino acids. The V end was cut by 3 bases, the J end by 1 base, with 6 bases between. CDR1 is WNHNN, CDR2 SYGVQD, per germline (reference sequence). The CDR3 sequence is CASSEGVNYGYTF. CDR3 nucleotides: TGCGCCAGCAGTGAAGGAGTTAACTATGGCTACACCTTC.

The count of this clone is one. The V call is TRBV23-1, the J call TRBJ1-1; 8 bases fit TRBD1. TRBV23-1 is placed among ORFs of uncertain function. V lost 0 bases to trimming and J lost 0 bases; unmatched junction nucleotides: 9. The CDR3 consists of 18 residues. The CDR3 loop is CASSQSGGQGRMNTEAFF. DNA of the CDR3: TGCGCCAGCAGTCAATCGGGCGGACAGGGAAGGATGAACACTGAAGCTTTCTTT.

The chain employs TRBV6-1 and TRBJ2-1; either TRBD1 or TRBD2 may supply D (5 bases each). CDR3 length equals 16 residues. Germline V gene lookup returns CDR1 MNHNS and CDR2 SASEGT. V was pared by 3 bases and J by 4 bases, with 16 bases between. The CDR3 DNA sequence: TGTGCCAGCAGTGAGTCCACCGGGACGCCTTACAATGAGCAGTTCTTC. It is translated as CASSESTGTPYNEQFF.

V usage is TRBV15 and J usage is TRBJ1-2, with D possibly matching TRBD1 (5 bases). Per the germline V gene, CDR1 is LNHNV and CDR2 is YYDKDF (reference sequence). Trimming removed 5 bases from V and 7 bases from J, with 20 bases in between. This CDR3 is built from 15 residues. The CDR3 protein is CATSPRLGDLLGYTF. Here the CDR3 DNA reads TGTGCCACCAGCCCTCGGCTAGGGGATCTCCTTGGCTACACCTTC.

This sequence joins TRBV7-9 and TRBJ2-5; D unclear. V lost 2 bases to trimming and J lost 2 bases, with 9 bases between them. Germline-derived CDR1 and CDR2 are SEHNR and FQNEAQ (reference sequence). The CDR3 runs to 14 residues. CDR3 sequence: CASSLIQLQETQYF. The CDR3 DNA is TGTGCCAGCAGCTTAATCCAGTTACAAGAGACCCAGTACTTC.

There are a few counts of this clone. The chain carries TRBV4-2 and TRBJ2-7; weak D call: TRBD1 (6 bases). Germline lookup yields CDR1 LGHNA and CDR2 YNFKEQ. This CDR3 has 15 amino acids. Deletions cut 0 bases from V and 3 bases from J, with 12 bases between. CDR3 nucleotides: TGTGCCAGCAGCCAAGATGAGGACAGAAACTACGAGCAGTACTTC. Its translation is CASSQDEDRNYEQYF.

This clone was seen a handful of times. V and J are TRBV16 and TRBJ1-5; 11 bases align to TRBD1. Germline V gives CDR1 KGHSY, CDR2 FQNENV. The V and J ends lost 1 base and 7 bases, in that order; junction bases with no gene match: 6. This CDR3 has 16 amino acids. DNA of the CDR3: TGTGCCAGCAGCCAATGGACAGGGGGCGCCGGACAGCCCCAGCATTTT. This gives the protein CASSQWTGGAGQPQHF.

The CDR3 region has the DNA TGTGCCAGCAGCCACCTCCTCCCGGACAGGGGCAATCAGCCCCAGCATTTT. This encodes CASSHLLPDRGNQPQHF. This chain uses TRBV4-2 with TRBJ1-5; TRBD1 matches at 8 bases. CDR3 size: 17 residues. CDR1 and CDR2 (germline): LGHNA, YNFKEQ. V trimming: 3 bases; J trimming: 2 bases; junction bases outside the gene matches: 9.

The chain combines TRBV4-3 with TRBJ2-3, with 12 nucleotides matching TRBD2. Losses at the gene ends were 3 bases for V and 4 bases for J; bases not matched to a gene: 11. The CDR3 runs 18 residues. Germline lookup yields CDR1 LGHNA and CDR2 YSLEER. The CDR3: CASSQGPSGGAVSDTQYF. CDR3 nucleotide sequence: TGCGCCAGCAGCCAGGGGCCTAGCGGGGGGGCAGTCTCAGATACGCAGTATTTT.

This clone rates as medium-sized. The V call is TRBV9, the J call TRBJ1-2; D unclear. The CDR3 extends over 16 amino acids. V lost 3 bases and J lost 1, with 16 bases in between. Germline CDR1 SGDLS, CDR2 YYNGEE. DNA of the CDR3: TGTGCCAGCAGCGCATCGCCGGGATCTAATAACTATGGCTACACCTTC. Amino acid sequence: CASSASPGSNNYGYTF.

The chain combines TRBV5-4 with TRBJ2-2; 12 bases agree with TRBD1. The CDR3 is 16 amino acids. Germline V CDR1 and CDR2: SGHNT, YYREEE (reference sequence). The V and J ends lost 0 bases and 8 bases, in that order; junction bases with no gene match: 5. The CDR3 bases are TGTGCCAGCAGCTTGGAGGGACAGGGGGCGCCTGGGGAGCTGTTTTTT. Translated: CASSLEGQGAPGELFF. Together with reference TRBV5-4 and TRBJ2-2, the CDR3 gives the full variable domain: ETGVTQSPTHLIKTRGQQVTLRCSSQSGHNTVSWYQQALGQGPQFIFQYYREEENGRGNFPPRFSGLQFPNYSSELNVNALELDDSALYLCASSLEGQGAPGELFFGEGSRLTVL.

The CDR3 protein is CASSIGTGTYEQYF. The CDR3 nucleotides read TGTGCCAGTAGTATCGGAACAGGTACCTACGAGCAGTACTTC. The chain recombines TRBV19 with TRBJ2-7; the D gene is possibly TRBD1 (5 bases). The CDR3 consists of 14 residues. V was shortened by 3 bases and J by 2 bases, with 11 bases between the two germline ends. Germline assignment: CDR1 LNHDA and CDR2 SQIVND (reference sequence).

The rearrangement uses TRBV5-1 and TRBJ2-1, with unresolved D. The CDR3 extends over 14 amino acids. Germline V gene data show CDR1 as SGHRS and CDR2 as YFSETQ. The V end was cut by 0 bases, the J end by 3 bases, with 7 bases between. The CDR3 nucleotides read TGCGCCAGCAGCTTGGCAGCCCACTACAATGAGCAGTTCTTC. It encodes CASSLAAHYNEQFF.

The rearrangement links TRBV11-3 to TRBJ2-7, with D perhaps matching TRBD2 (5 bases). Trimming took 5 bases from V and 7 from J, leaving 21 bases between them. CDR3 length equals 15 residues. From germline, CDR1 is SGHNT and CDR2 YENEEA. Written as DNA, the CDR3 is TGTGCCAGCAGCCCTAGGGATACGGGGATGAGGGAGCAGTACTTC. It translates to CASSPRDTGMREQYF. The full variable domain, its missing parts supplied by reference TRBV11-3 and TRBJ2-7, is EAGVVQSPRYKIIEKKQPVAFWCNPISGHNTLYWYLQNLGQGPELLIRYENEEAVDDSQLPKDRFSAERLKGVDSTLKIQPAELGDSAVYLCASSPRDTGMREQYFGPGTRLTVT.

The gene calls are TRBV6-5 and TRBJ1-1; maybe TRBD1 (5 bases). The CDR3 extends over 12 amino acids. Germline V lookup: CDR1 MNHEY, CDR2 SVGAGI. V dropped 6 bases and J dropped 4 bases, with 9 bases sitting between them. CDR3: CASSIGATEAFF. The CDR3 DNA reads TGTGCCAGCAGCATAGGGGCCACTGAAGCTTTCTTT.

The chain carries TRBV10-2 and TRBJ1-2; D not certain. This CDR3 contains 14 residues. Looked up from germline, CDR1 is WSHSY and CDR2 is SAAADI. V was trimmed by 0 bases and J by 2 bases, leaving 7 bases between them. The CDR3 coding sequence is TGCGCCAGCAGTGAGTCGGGTGGGAACTATGGCTACACCTTC. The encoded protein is CASSESGGNYGYTF.

The CDR3 loop is CASSRWRDSNQPQHF. For the CDR3, the DNA is TGCGCCAGCAGCCGGTGGAGGGATAGCAATCAGCCCCAGCATTTT. This chain uses TRBV4-3 with TRBJ1-5; D is uncertain. The CDR3 sequence is 15 residues long. CDR1 and CDR2 (germline): LGHNA, YSLEER. Trimming stripped 4 bases from V and 0 bases from J, with 10 bases between.

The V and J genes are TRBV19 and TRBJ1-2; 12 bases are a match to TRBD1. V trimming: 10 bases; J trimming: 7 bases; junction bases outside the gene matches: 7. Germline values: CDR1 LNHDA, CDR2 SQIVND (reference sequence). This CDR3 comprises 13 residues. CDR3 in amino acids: CAIPGTGGRGYTF. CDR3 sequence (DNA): TGTGCCATTCCCGGGACAGGGGGCCGTGGCTACACCTTC. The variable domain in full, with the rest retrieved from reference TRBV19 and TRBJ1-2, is DGGITQSPKYLFRKEGQNVTLSCEQNLNHDAMYWYRQDPGQGLRLIYYSQIVNDFQKGDIAEGYSVSREKKESFPLTVTSAQKNPTAFYLCAIPGTGGRGYTFGSGTRLTVV.

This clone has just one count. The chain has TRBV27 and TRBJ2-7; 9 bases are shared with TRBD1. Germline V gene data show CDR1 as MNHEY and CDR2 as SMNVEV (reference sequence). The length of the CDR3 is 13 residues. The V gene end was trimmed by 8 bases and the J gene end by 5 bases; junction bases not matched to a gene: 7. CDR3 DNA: TGTGCCAGCGAGGGACAGGGCCCCCACGAGCAGTACTTC. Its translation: CASEGQGPHEQYF.

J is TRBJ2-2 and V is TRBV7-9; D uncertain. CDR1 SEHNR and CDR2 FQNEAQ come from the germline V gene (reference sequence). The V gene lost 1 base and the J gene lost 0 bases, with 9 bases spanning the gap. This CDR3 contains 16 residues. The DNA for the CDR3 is TGTGCCAGCAGCTTAGTGGGCAGCGCGAACACCGGGGAGCTGTTTTTT. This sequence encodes CASSLVGSANTGELFF. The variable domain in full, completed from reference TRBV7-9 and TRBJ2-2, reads DTGVSQNPRHKITKRGQNVTFRCDPISEHNRLYWYRQTLGQGPEFLTYFQNEAQLEKSRLLSDRFSAERPKGSFSTLEIQRTEQGDSAMYLCASSLVGSANTGELFFGEGSRLTVL.

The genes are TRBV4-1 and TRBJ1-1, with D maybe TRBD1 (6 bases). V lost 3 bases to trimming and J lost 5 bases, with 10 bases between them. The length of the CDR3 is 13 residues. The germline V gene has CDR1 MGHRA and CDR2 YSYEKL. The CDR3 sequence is CASSHLTGTEAFF. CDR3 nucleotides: TGCGCCAGCAGCCATCTAACAGGGACTGAAGCTTTCTTT.

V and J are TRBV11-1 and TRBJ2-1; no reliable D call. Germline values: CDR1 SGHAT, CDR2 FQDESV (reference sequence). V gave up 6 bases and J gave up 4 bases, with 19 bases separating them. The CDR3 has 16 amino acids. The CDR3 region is CASRSLGGTFYNEQFF. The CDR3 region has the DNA TGTGCCAGCAGATCACTGGGCGGTACCTTTTACAATGAGCAGTTCTTC.

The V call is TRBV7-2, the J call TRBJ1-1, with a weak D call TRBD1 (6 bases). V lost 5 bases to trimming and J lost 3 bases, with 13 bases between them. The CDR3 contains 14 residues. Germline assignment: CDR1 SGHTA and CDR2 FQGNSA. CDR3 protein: CASSGHRADTEAFF. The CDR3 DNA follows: TGTGCCAGCAGCGGACACAGGGCTGACACTGAAGCTTTCTTT.

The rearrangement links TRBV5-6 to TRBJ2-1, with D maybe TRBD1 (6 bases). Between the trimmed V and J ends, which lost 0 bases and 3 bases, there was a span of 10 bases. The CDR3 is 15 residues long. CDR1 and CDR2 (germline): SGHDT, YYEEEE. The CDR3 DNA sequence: TGTGCCAGCAGCTTGGCCACGGGACACTACAATGAGCAGTTCTTC. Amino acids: CASSLATGHYNEQFF.

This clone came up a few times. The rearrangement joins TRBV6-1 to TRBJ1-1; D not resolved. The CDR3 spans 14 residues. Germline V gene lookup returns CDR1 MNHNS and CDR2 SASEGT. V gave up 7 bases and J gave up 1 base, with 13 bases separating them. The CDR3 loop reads CASTLEEGNTEAFF. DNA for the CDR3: TGTGCCAGCACCCTTGAGGAGGGGAACACTGAAGCTTTCTTT.